A single sample is the source of the 14 T cell receptor beta chains below, sequenced in a study of identical twins. MiXCR, run by TCRdb on the 5' RACE reads, gives a single entry per CDR3 protein. The profile shows some 900,000 distinct CDR3 sequences, 9% to 15% of them singletons. Another study also made use of these data, one on yellow fever vaccine responses in identical twins.

Sequencing was done on a sample of PBMCs. All receptors derive from a young woman in good health.

The chain couples TRBV4-1 to TRBJ2-5; 9 positions agree with TRBD2. CDR3 length: 16 amino acids. Trimming took 1 base from V and 4 from J; bases not matched to a gene: 7. Germline values: CDR1 MGHRA, CDR2 YSYEKL. In DNA, the CDR3 is TGCGCCAGCAGCCAAGTCCTAGCGGGGTTTGTAGAGACCCAGTACTTC. Translated, it gives CASSQVLAGFVETQYF.

This clonotype came up a few times. V and J are TRBV12-3 or TRBV12-4 and TRBJ2-7, with 10 bases matching TRBD1. V was pared by 6 bases and J by 5 bases, with 10 bases of the junction left unmatched. The CDR3 totals 15 residues. In DNA form, the CDR3 reads TGTGCCAGCAGCCCGACAGGGACAGGGGACCACGAGCAGTACGTC. It is translated as CASSPTGTGDHEQYV.

This chain links TRBV5-1 with TRBJ2-3; D uncertain. The CDR3 extends over 13 amino acids. The germline V gene encodes CDR1 SGHRS and CDR2 YFSETQ. V lost 4 bases, J lost 6 bases, and 12 bases lay in between. CDR3 amino acids: CASSPQNPDTQYF. CDR3 DNA sequence: TGCGCCAGCAGCCCTCAAAATCCCGATACGCAGTATTTT.

This clonotype turned up a few times. The rearrangement joins TRBV5-1 to TRBJ2-5; TRBD2 matches 8 bases. With V trimmed by 2 bases and J by 2 bases, 5 bases remained unmatched. The CDR3 contains 15 residues. Germline V gene lookup returns CDR1 SGHRS and CDR2 YFSETQ. The CDR3 region has the DNA TGCGCCAGCAGCTTTCTAGCGGGCAAACAAGAGACCCAGTACTTC. Protein product: CASSFLAGKQETQYF.

This clonotype appeared a few times. The chain has TRBV28 and TRBJ1-5; D unresolved. This CDR3 has 13 residues. Trimming took off 7 bases at V and 7 bases at J, with 14 bases between the two ends. Germline assignment: CDR1 MDHEN and CDR2 SYDVKM. The CDR3, as DNA: TGTGCCAGCACCTTAACGGGTTTGCAGCCCCAGCATTTT. Translation gives CASTLTGLQPQHF.

As regards this clonotype: A read error may be the cause here, since a much bigger clone is one base away. V gene TRBV2 combines with J gene TRBJ2-1; D may be TRBD1 (6 bases). Trimming pared 6 bases from V and 0 bases from J, leaving 12 bases between. The CDR3 totals 15 residues. Germline V gene sequence: CDR1 SNHLY, CDR2 FYNNEI. The CDR3 protein is CASSIDRSSYNEQFF. In DNA, the CDR3 is TGTGCCAGCAGCATAGACAGGAGCTCCTACAATGAGCAGTTCTTC.

V gene TRBV29-1 combines with J gene TRBJ1-2; 11 bases line up with TRBD1. Trimming removed 8 bases from V and 4 bases from J; junction bases left unmatched: 9. This CDR3 contains 14 residues. CDR1 and CDR2 (germline): SQVTM, ANQGSEA. The CDR3 protein is CSYSDRGRLYGYTF. Here the CDR3 DNA reads TGCAGCTACTCGGACAGGGGGCGCCTCTATGGCTACACCTTC.

This clonotype appeared a few times. This chain connects TRBV20-1 to TRBJ2-1; 8 positions agree with TRBD2. The J segment lost 2 bases and the V segment lost 6 bases, leaving 6 bases of the junction unmatched. There are 14 residues in the CDR3. CDR1 and CDR2 from the germline V gene are DFQATT and SNEGSKA (reference sequence). The CDR3 DNA follows: TGCAGTGCGCGAGCGGGGGTAACCTACAATGAGCAGTTCTTC. It specifies CSARAGVTYNEQFF.

The rearrangement uses TRBV20-1 and TRBJ2-5, with D perhaps given as TRBD1 or TRBD2 (5 bases each). V was trimmed by 1 base and J by 5 bases, leaving 14 bases between them. The CDR3 spans 14 residues. Germline CDR1 reads DFQATT; CDR2 reads SNEGSKA (reference sequence). In DNA form, the CDR3 reads TGCAGTGCTAGAGCGGGACCCGTTGGGGAGACCCAGTACTTC. Its protein is CSARAGPVGETQYF.

This clonotype occurred many times. The V call is TRBV7-8, the J call TRBJ2-1; 8 bases map to TRBD2. CDR1 and CDR2 from the germline V gene are SGHVS and FQNEAQ. This CDR3 region has 17 residues. With 4 bases clipped from V and 3 bases from J, the junction kept 11 bases outside the gene matches. The CDR3 sequence is CASSSPEAGDGYNEQFF. The CDR3, as DNA: TGTGCCAGCAGCTCCCCCGAAGCGGGAGATGGCTACAATGAGCAGTTCTTC. Looking up the rest from reference TRBV7-8 and TRBJ2-1 gives the full variable domain: GAGVSQSPRYKVAKRGQDVALRCDPISGHVSLFWYQQALGQGPEFLTYFQNEAQLDKSGLPSDRFFAERPEGSVSTLKIQRTQQEDSAVYLCASSSPEAGDGYNEQFFGPGTRLTVL.

This clonotype was observed a few times. This chain links TRBV7-8 with TRBJ2-3; D is perhaps TRBD1 (5 bases). The CDR3 loop spans 17 amino acids. CDR1 and CDR2 (germline): SGHVS, FQNEAQ. V gave up 2 bases and J gave up 0 bases, with 15 bases separating them. The CDR3 region is CASSLIDSFSSTDTQYF. In nucleotides, the CDR3 is TGTGCCAGCAGCTTAATCGACAGTTTCTCTAGCACAGATACGCAGTATTTT. Based on the CDR3 plus reference TRBV7-8 and TRBJ2-3, the full variable domain is GAGVSQSPRYKVAKRGQDVALRCDPISGHVSLFWYQQALGQGPEFLTYFQNEAQLDKSGLPSDRFFAERPEGSVSTLKIQRTQQEDSAVYLCASSLIDSFSSTDTQYFGPGTRLTVL.

This clonotype was counted only a few times. The V call is TRBV11-3, the J call TRBJ2-1, with D possibly matching TRBD2 (5 bases). Germline CDR1 SGHNT, CDR2 YENEEA. V lost 2 bases to trimming and J lost 3 bases, with 14 bases between them. This CDR3 spans 16 amino acids. DNA for the CDR3: TGTGCCAGCAGCTTAATCCCAGCGGTATACTACAATGAGCAGTTCTTC. Translating it yields CASSLIPAVYYNEQFF.

This clonotype was seen a few times. The chain has TRBV6-1 and TRBJ1-2; D unclear. Per the germline V gene, CDR1 is MNHNS and CDR2 is SASEGT. This CDR3 region has 15 residues. V was pared by 1 base and J by 0 bases, with 9 bases between. The CDR3 nucleotides read TGTGCCAGCAGTGAAGTTGGAGGGACTAACTATGGCTACACCTTC. Translating it yields CASSEVGGTNYGYTF.

The sample holds many counts of this clonotype. The chain joins TRBV27 to TRBJ1-1, with TRBD1 as a possible D gene (5 bases). The CDR3 has 15 residues. V gave up 0 bases and J gave up 6 bases, with 14 bases separating them. Germline-derived CDR1 and CDR2 are MNHEY and SMNVEV (reference sequence). The CDR3 spells CASSLSQGLGPEAFF. CDR3 sequence (DNA): TGTGCCAGCAGTTTATCTCAGGGACTGGGGCCTGAAGCTTTCTTT.